These 16 T cell receptor beta chains were sequenced from one sample in a study of Ad26.COV2.S vaccination and SARS-CoV-2 variants. Profiled with immunoSEQ multiplex PCR; TCRdb holds only in-frame clones, not every one. This sample yields about 680,000 clones, of which roughly nine tenths are seen a single time; over 1.3% belongs to the top ten. This sample's treatment: some 19 received Ad26.COV2.S at low or high dose, single or two shots; about five received placebo; per-sample allocation not given. At day 63 after the first vaccine or placebo injection, samples were drawn. The sample in question was peripheral blood, obtained in a trial of Ad26.COV2.S vaccine versus placebo. Receptors were obtained from a person aged 18-60 years who received the Ad26.COV2.S COVID-19 vaccine or a placebo.

This clone was recorded a few times. The rearrangement links TRBV3-1 (or the pseudogene TRBV3-2) to TRBJ1-3; perhaps TRBD1 as D (6 bases). Germline V gene data show CDR1 as LGHDT and CDR2 as YNNKEL (reference sequence). Deletions cut 7 bases from V and 0 bases from J, with 13 bases between. CDR3 length equals 15 residues. The DNA of the CDR3 is TGTGCCAGCACCCAGGGGTTAGACTCTGGAAACACCATATATTTT. Translation gives CASTQGLDSGNTIYF.

The CDR3 sequence is CASSQDQARESPLHF. The CDR3 region has the DNA TGTGCCAGCAGCCAAGATCAAGCCCGGGAATCACCCCTCCACTTT. The rearrangement links TRBV4-2 to TRBJ1-6; unclear D gene. CDR3 length equals 15 residues. V was cut by 0 bases and J by 10 bases, with 13 bases left in between. Per the germline V gene, CDR1 is LGHNA and CDR2 is YNFKEQ.

The rearrangement links TRBV10-3 to TRBJ2-7, with a weak D call TRBD1 (5 bases). Germline V gene data show CDR1 as ENHRY and CDR2 as SYGVKD. Trimming removed 5 bases at V and 6 bases at J, with 17 bases between. This CDR3 comprises 14 residues. CDR3 nucleotide sequence: TGTGCCATCAGTCCACCCGACAGTTCCCTCGAGCAGTACTTC. Translating it yields CAISPPDSSLEQYF.

The genes are TRBV12-3 or TRBV12-4 and TRBJ1-1; D might be TRBD1 (6 bases). CDR3 size: 12 residues. V lost 1 base to trimming and J lost 10 bases, with 10 bases between them. CDR3 residues: CASSLGRGGAFF. Here the CDR3 DNA reads TGTGCCAGCAGTTTAGGGAGGGGGGGAGCTTTCTTT.

The DNA for the CDR3 is TGTGCCTGGAGCCTACTTGGTGGCTACACCTTC. Amino acids: CAWSLLGGYTF. This rearrangement joins TRBV30 to TRBJ1-2; D not resolved. Trimming pared 3 bases from V and 7 bases from J, leaving 9 bases between. CDR1 is GTSNPN, CDR2 SVGIG, per germline (reference sequence). CDR3 size: 11 residues.

This clone came up once. The genes are TRBV7-9 and TRBJ2-2; D not certain. The CDR3 length is 16 residues. V was trimmed by 5 bases and J by 1 base, leaving 14 bases between them. CDR1 is SEHNR and CDR2 is FQNEAQ in the germline V gene (reference sequence). The DNA of the CDR3 is TGTGCCAGCAGCCCAGGACGGGCAAAGAACACCGGGGAGCTGTTTTTT. Residues: CASSPGRAKNTGELFF.

This clone is a singleton in its sample. The chain couples TRBV29-1 to TRBJ2-5; 10 nucleotides line up with TRBD2. Germline assignment: CDR1 SQVTM and CDR2 ANQGSEA. With V trimmed by 4 bases and J by 2 bases, 1 base remained unmatched. The CDR3 has 13 residues. CDR3 nucleotide sequence: TGCAGCGTTGCTAGCGGGGGTCAAGAGACCCAGTACTTC. This gives the protein CSVASGGQETQYF.

The chain employs TRBV30 and TRBJ2-7; possible D gene TRBD1, 5 bases. From germline, CDR1 is GTSNPN and CDR2 SVGIG (reference sequence). Trimming shortened V by 7 bases and J by 3 bases, and 13 bases separated the two germline ends. There are 12 residues in the CDR3. CDR3 sequence reads: CASDVQGYEQYF. CDR3 sequence (DNA): TGTGCCTCTGACGTCCAGGGCTACGAGCAGTACTTC.

This chain connects TRBV7-9 to TRBJ1-2; no clear D gene. The germline V gene encodes CDR1 SEHNR and CDR2 FQNEAQ (reference sequence). Trimming removed 3 bases from V and 2 bases from J, with 13 bases in between. There are 15 residues in the CDR3. CDR3 nucleotides: TGTGCCAGCAGCTTGGGAGGGCTTAGGAACTATGGCTACACCTTC. Translation gives CASSLGGLRNYGYTF.

The J gene is TRBJ2-5, the V gene TRBV5-1; D is undetermined. The CDR3 covers 14 residues. V was trimmed by 1 base and J by 2 bases, leaving 9 bases between them. CDR1 and CDR2 from the germline V gene are SGHRS and YFSETQ. CDR3 DNA sequence: TGCGCCAGCAGCTTGCATGGAGATCAAGAGACCCAGTACTTC. Protein sequence: CASSLHGDQETQYF. Full variable domain (missing parts from reference TRBV5-1 and TRBJ2-5): KAGVTQTPRYLIKTRGQQVTLSCSPISGHRSVSWYQQTPGQGLQFLFEYFSETQRNKGNFPGRFSGRQFSNSRSEMNVSTLELGDSALYLCASSLHGDQETQYFGPGTRLLVL.

This rearrangement joins TRBV18 to TRBJ2-5; D is perhaps TRBD1 (6 bases). Trimming removed 3 bases at V and 2 bases at J, with 10 bases between. The CDR3 spans 14 residues. Per the germline V gene, CDR1 is KGHSH and CDR2 is LQKENI. The chain's CDR3 is CASSPWTEQETQYF. The CDR3 DNA follows: TGTGCCAGCTCACCGTGGACAGAACAAGAGACCCAGTACTTC.

The chain has TRBV13 and TRBJ1-1; D remains unclear. V was cut by 5 bases and J by 3 bases, with 16 bases left in between. Germline V gene data show CDR1 as PRHDT and CDR2 as FYEKMQ (reference sequence). This CDR3 contains 15 residues. The CDR3 region has the DNA TGTGCCAGCAGCCTGCGACCCCCTCGGGACACTGAAGCTTTCTTT. Translation gives CASSLRPPRDTEAFF.

Regarding this clone: Other DNA sequences in the same sample also yield this CDR3. The rearrangement links TRBV5-6 to TRBJ1-5; D is ambiguous. Between the trimmed V and J ends, which lost 1 base and 2 bases, there was a span of 7 bases. The CDR3 is 14 residues long. Germline CDR1 SGHDT, CDR2 YYEEEE. This chain's CDR3 is CASSLLRGNQPQHF. CDR3 nucleotide sequence: TGTGCCAGCAGCTTGCTGAGGGGCAATCAGCCCCAGCATTTT.

This clone was recorded a few times. This rearrangement joins TRBV12-3 or TRBV12-4 to TRBJ1-6; no definite D call. The V and J ends lost 7 bases and 5 bases respectively, with 6 bases between them. This CDR3 region has 12 residues. CDR3 in amino acids: CASTENNSPLHF. The CDR3 DNA reads TGTGCCAGCACAGAAAATAATTCACCCCTCCACTTT.

The V and J genes are TRBV6-2 or TRBV6-3 and TRBJ2-1, with TRBD2 matching over 8 bases. Germline lookup yields CDR1 MNHEY and CDR2 SVGEGT. V trimming: 5 bases; J trimming: 6 bases; junction bases outside the gene matches: 9. This CDR3 is 15 amino acids long. The CDR3 sequence is CASSLGLVTFNEQFF. DNA for the CDR3: TGTGCCAGCAGTCTGGGACTAGTTACCTTCAATGAGCAGTTCTTC.

Only a few counts were recorded for this clone. The rearrangement joins TRBV2 to TRBJ1-5; 7 positions agree with TRBD1. V shed 5 bases, J shed 4 bases, and the junction held 2 bases outside the gene matches. This CDR3 region has 13 residues. The germline CDR1 and CDR2 sequences are SNHLY and FYNNEI. The CDR3 DNA follows: TGTGCCAGCAGTACGGGACAGAATCAGCCCCAGCATTTT. It codes for CASSTGQNQPQHF.